This T cell receptor (beta chain) originates from a study of blood T cell repertoires in COVID-19. Study background: From T cells, B-cell-depleted T cells, or PBMCs came the material, which was cDNA or gDNA.

The CDR3 contains 12 residues. Per germline, CDR1 SQVTM and CDR2 ANQGSEA. Trimming shortened V by 3 bases and J by 3 bases, and 9 bases separated the two germline ends. In Seattle, patients joined the study during active infection and were tracked longitudinally. Per the original data handling: Cell counts per sample came from amplifying reference gene primers. The protocol was immunoSEQ multiplex PCR, while the TCRdb copy is restricted to in-frame clones and leaves out a portion. V and J calls plus clone size are reproduced from that table; the DNA served to infer D and trimming. The table shows 40,000 to 50,000 clones, with over 80% occurring only once.

The sample comprised peripheral blood. The genes are TRBV29-1 and TRBJ2-7; possible D gene TRBD2, 6 bases. This clonotype originated in a woman aged 80 or over with COVID-19, enrolled during active disease. CDR3 in DNA: TGCAGCGTTGAGGGACTCAACTACGAGCAGTACTTC. Its protein is CSVEGLNYEQYF.